Sequencing of this TCR beta chain was carried out in a study of blood T cell repertoires in COVID-19. Study information: PBMCs, B-cell-depleted T cells, or T cells were the source of the cDNA or gDNA that made up the material.

This CDR3 contains 13 residues. Germline V lookup: CDR1 MNHEY, CDR2 SVGAGI. V shed 8 bases, J shed 3 bases, and the junction held 4 bases outside the gene matches. Authors' methods: Cell counts per sample came from amplifying reference gene primers. Sequenced by immunoSEQ multiplex PCR; TCRdb stores in-frame clones only, minus some. The D gene and trimming were derived from the DNA, and the V and J assignments and clone size from that table. The sample consists of about 40,000 clones, approximately 88% of them appearing once. This clonotype originated in a woman aged 65 to 85 with acute or convalescent COVID-19. The J gene is TRBJ2-3, the V gene TRBV6-5; TRBD2 agrees at 8 bases. The sequenced sample consisted of peripheral blood. The CDR3 is CASGAGGTDTQYF. The DNA of the CDR3 is TGTGCCAGCGGGGCGGGGGGAACAGATACGCAGTATTTT.